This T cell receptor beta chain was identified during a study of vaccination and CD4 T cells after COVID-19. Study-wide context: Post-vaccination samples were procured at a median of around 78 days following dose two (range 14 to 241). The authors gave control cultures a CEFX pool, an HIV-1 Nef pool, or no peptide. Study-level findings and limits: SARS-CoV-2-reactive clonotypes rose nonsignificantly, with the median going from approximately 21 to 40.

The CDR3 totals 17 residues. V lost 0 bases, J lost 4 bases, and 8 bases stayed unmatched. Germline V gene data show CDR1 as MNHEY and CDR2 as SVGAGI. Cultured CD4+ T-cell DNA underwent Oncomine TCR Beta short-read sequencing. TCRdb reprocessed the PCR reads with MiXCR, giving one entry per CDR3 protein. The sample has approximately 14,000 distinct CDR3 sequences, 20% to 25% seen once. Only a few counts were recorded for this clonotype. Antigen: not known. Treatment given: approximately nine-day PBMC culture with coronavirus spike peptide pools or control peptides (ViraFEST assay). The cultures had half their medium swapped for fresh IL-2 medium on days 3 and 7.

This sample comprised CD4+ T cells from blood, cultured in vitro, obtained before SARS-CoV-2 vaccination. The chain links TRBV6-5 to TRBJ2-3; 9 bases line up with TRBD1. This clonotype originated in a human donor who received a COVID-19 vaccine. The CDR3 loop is CASSYSRRTGVPDTQYF. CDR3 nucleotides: TGTGCCAGCAGTTACTCTAGACGGACAGGGGTACCAGATACGCAGTATTTT.